Listed below are T cell receptor beta chains from one sample, sequenced in a study of blood T cell repertoires in COVID-19. Profiled with immunoSEQ multiplex PCR; TCRdb holds only in-frame clones, not every one. The sample yields about 230,000 clones, approximately 83% seen once. The sequencing sample was made of peripheral blood. The receptors here all came from a man in his fifties or sixties with active or convalescent COVID-19. CDR3s include the opening cysteine and the closing phenylalanine or tryptophan.

v_call	j_call	cdr3_aa
TRBV27	TRBJ1-3	CASSPRGGSGGNTIYF
TRBV25-1	TRBJ1-1	CASSDTHGWGVAFF
TRBV7-2	TRBJ2-3	CASSLPSGQGDTDTQYF
TRBV28	TRBJ2-7	CASSFQRQGSYEQYF
TRBV28	TRBJ2-2	CASRQMAGQGHTGELFF
TRBV29-1	TRBJ2-2	CSVTRGQGLTGELFF
TRBV9	TRBJ2-1	CASSVDGRGEQQFF
TRBV12-3/TRBV12-4	TRBJ1-1	CASGFRGTEAFF
TRBV30	TRBJ1-1	CAWSARGSMNTEAFF
TRBV4-2	TRBJ2-3	CASSQSRTGVSDTQYF
TRBV30	TRBJ1-1	CAWSVQGLNTEAFF
TRBV7-8	TRBJ2-3	CASSSAGAYTDTQYF
TRBV15	TRBJ2-7	CATSRGRASYEQYF
TRBV25-1	TRBJ2-5	CASSVGGGSETQYF
TRBV5-4	TRBJ1-3	CASSLVPGGIGSGNTIYF
TRBV6-6	TRBJ2-3	CATLQAGRRGDTQYF
TRBV19	TRBJ2-7	CASSIGQGGIREQYF
TRBV7-9	TRBJ1-3	CASSPVPSSGNTIYF
TRBV29-1	TRBJ1-1	CSVEKYQGAGTEAFF
TRBV6-5	TRBJ1-1	CASRDRVVTEAFF
TRBV15	TRBJ2-2	CATSRDGPRGSTGELFF
TRBV5-1	TRBJ2-3	CASSLVGATSTDTQYF
TRBV6-5	TRBJ2-7	CASEREDSYEQYF
TRBV27	TRBJ1-5	CASSGRGGGQPQHF
TRBV7-9	TRBJ1-3	CASSPDRGDGNTIYF
TRBV4-2	TRBJ2-7	CASSQTSGATYEQYF
TRBV29-1	TRBJ1-1	CSAGGGDGTEAFF
TRBV5-1	TRBJ2-2	CASSLDLTTGELFF
TRBV2	TRBJ2-2	CASSERYNTGELFF
TRBV6-5	TRBJ2-3	CASSYGTSSDTQYF